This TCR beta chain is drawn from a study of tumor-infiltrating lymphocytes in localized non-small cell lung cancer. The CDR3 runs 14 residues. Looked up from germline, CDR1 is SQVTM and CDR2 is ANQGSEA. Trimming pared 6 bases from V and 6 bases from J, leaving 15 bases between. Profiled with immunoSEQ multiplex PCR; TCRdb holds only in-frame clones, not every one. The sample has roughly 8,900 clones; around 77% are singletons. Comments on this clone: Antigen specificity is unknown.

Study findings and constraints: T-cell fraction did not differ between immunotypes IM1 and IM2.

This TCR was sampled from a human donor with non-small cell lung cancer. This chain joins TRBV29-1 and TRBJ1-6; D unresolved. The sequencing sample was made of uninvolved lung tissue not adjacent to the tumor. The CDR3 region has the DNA TGCAGCGTAAAGGGATCCGATAGTAATTCACCCCTCCACTTT. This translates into CSVKGSDSNSPLHF.